The T cell receptor (beta chain) described here comes from a study of blood T cell repertoires in COVID-19. The wider study: Researchers got acute and convalescent COVID-19 samples from the United States, Italy and Spain. In each case, the material was cDNA or gDNA derived from T cells, B-cell-depleted T cells, or PBMCs.

Clones were sequenced by immunoSEQ multiplex PCR, and TCRdb holds only the in-frame ones, with some missing. The table lists 250,000 or so clones, about 88% of them singletons. The length of the CDR3 is 14 residues. In germline, CDR1 is SGHRS, CDR2 YFSETQ. Deletions cut 0 bases from V and 10 bases from J, with 13 bases between. This clonotype originated in a woman between 55 and 75 years old with acute or convalescent COVID-19. Sample: peripheral blood. The V and J genes are TRBV5-1 and TRBJ2-2, with D possibly matching TRBD1 (6 bases). CDR3 sequence: CASSLGGTLAELFF. CDR3 nucleotides: TGCGCCAGCAGCTTGGGGGGGACACTTGCGGAGCTGTTTTTT.